Listed below are T cell receptor beta chains from one sample, sequenced in a study of OX40 agonist ivuxolimab in advanced cancers. The method was immunoSEQ multiplex PCR; TCRdb's version includes in-frame clones alone and lacks a portion of them. The table shows 100,000 to 120,000 clones, with roughly 89% occurring only once. The sequenced sample was CD4+ or CD8+ T cells sorted from blood, obtained in a trial of the OX40 agonist ivuxolimab. Receptors originate from an adult with an advanced solid tumor such as melanoma, head and neck, liver or kidney cancer. Both conserved end residues are part of each CDR3. A D gene is named only where the DNA matches it firmly. Size tells how often a clone was seen (once, few, many) or the class of an expanded clone, and some rows leave it out.

TRBV5-4	-	TRBJ1-1	13	-	TGTGCCAGCAGTTATCAAGGGGGTTTTGAAGCTTTCTTT	CASSYQGGFEAFF
TRBV5-1	-	TRBJ1-1	13	-	TGCGCCAGCAGCTTGCTGGACAGATGGGAAGCTTTCTTT	CASSLLDRWEAFF
TRBV7-2	-	TRBJ2-1	12	-	TGTGCCAGCAGCTCCGTAGGCGGTGAGCAGTTCTTC	CASSSVGGEQFF
TRBV5-1	-	TRBJ2-3	14	-	TGCGCCAGCAGCATCGGGACGGCGACAGATACGCAGTATTTT	CASSIGTATDTQYF
TRBV4-3	once	TRBJ1-3	17	TRBD1	TGCGCCAGCAGTCGGGACAGGGGGTCTTTGGGAGGAAACACCATATATTTT	CASSRDRGSLGGNTIYF
TRBV9	-	TRBJ2-3	15	-	TGTGCCAGCAGCCCGTGGGGGTTGGCCACAGATACGCAGTATTTT	CASSPWGLATDTQYF
TRBV7-3	-	TRBJ1-1	14	-	TGTGCCAGCAGCTTAACCCCGGTAAACACTGAAGCTTTCTTT	CASSLTPVNTEAFF
TRBV2	-	TRBJ1-1	13	-	TGTGCCAGCGTACTGGGCTTGAACACTGAAGCTTTCTTT	CASVLGLNTEAFF
TRBV25-1	-	TRBJ1-6	17	-	TGTGCCAGCAGTGAAGTAGGGGGGGGCGCCCCCAATTCACCCCTCCACTTT	CASSEVGGGAPNSPLHF
TRBV4-2	-	TRBJ2-3	17	TRBD2	TGTGCCAGCAGCCGATCCATTAAACGGGAGGGCACAGATACGCAGTATTTT	CASSRSIKREGTDTQYF
TRBV29-1	-	TRBJ1-1	12	-	TGCAGCGTTGCTGCCCGTAATTTAGAAGCTTTCTTT	CSVAARNLEAFF
TRBV5-1	once	TRBJ2-7	12	-	TGCGCCAGCAGCGGAGACGGCTACGAGCAGTACTTC	CASSGDGYEQYF
TRBV2	-	TRBJ1-5	15	TRBD1	TGTGCCAGCAGTGTTGGGACAGGGGAAAATCAGCCCCAGCATTTT	CASSVGTGENQPQHF
TRBV11-3	-	TRBJ2-5	13	-	TGTGCCAGCAGCTTAGTAGGCGGGGAGACCCAGTACTTC	CASSLVGGETQYF
TRBV4-3	-	TRBJ1-1	16	TRBD1	TGCGCCAGCAGCCAAGATCTGAGGACAGGGAACACTGAAGCTTTCTTT	CASSQDLRTGNTEAFF
TRBV7-5	once	TRBJ2-2	16	-	TGTGCCAGAAGCCATACCGGGACAGGGGGCACCGGGGAGCTGTTTTTT	CARSHTGTGGTGELFF
TRBV7-9	-	TRBJ1-1	13	-	TGTGCCAGCAGCTTCGAGTCGAACACTGAAGCTTTCTTT	CASSFESNTEAFF
TRBV9	-	TRBJ2-7	15	-	TGTGCCAGCAGCGTAGGACAGACCTCAGGCTACGAGCAGTACTTC	CASSVGQTSGYEQYF
TRBV10-3	-	TRBJ1-5	13	-	TGTGCCATCAGTGACATCGGGGATCAGCCCCAGCATTTT	CAISDIGDQPQHF
TRBV5-1	-	TRBJ1-6	16	TRBD1	TGCGCCAGCAGCCCGGGACAGGGTGTCATCTCTTCACCCCTCCACTTT	CASSPGQGVISSPLHF
TRBV5-4	-	TRBJ1-2	13	TRBD1	TGTGCCAGCAACCCGGACAGGGACTATGGCTACACCTTC	CASNPDRDYGYTF
TRBV16	-	TRBJ1-2	15	-	TGTGCCAGCAGCCTTGAGGGAGCTCAGACCTATGGCTACACCTTC	CASSLEGAQTYGYTF
TRBV18	once	TRBJ2-2	14	-	TGTGCCAGCTCACTCGACAGGACGGCCGGGGAGCTGTTTTTT	CASSLDRTAGELFF
TRBV11-1	-	TRBJ2-1	13	-	TGTGCCAGCGGAGGGGCGAGATACAATGAGCAGTTCTTC	CASGGARYNEQFF
TRBV7-9	-	TRBJ1-2	14	-	TGTGCCAGCAGCTTTGTCAGACCGATCTATGGCTACACCTTC	CASSFVRPIYGYTF
TRBV5-6	-	TRBJ1-2	11	-	TGTGCCAGCAGCTTATACTATGGCTACACCTTC	CASSLYYGYTF
TRBV5-5	-	TRBJ2-7	18	TRBD1	TGTGCCAGCAGCCGCACCGGGACAGGGAACAAGTTGGGGACCGGGCAGTACTTC	CASSRTGTGNKLGTGQYF
TRBV6-4	-	TRBJ1-1	16	-	TGTGCCAGCAGTCCTGAGGCAGGGTCTGAAGTCACTGAAGCTTTCTTT	CASSPEAGSEVTEAFF
TRBV7-2	-	TRBJ1-2	15	TRBD1	TGTGCCAGCAGCTTAGAACGGGACAGGGGCGGTGGCTACACCTTC	CASSLERDRGGGYTF
TRBV13	-	TRBJ1-1	16	-	TGTGCCAGCAGCTCCCCGGAGAAGAAGGGGCGCACTGAAGCTTTCTTT	CASSSPEKKGRTEAFF
TRBV6-6	-	TRBJ1-1	13	-	TGTGCCAGCCGTTTGACGTTGAACACTGAAGCTTTCTTT	CASRLTLNTEAFF
TRBV4-3	-	TRBJ2-5	16	-	TGCGCCAGCAGCCCTCAATCGGGGCAGGGCCAAGAGACCCAGTACTTC	CASSPQSGQGQETQYF
TRBV12-5	few	TRBJ1-3	14	-	TGTGCTAGTGGTTTAGCAGGGGTTGGAAACACCATATATTTT	CASGLAGVGNTIYF
TRBV5-4	-	TRBJ2-3	14	-	TGTGCCAGCAGCTTGGAACAGGGCACAGATACGCAGTATTTT	CASSLEQGTDTQYF
TRBV30	few	TRBJ1-5	17	TRBD1	TGTGCCTGGAGTGCGAGCCGTACAGGGGAGGCGAGTCAGCCCCAGCATTTT	CAWSASRTGEASQPQHF
TRBV2	-	TRBJ1-2	13	-	TGTGCCAGCAGTGAAATCGTGGCAAGACACTACACCTTC	CASSEIVARHYTF
TRBV27	-	TRBJ2-5	15	TRBD2	TGTGCCAGCAGTTCCTGGCTAGCGGGGCAAGAGACCCAGTACTTC	CASSSWLAGQETQYF
TRBV18	-	TRBJ1-1	13	-	TGTGCCAGCTCTCTCGACCAGAACACTGAAGCTTTCTTT	CASSLDQNTEAFF
TRBV10-3	-	TRBJ1-2	13	-	TGTGCCATCAAACCGGACAGTAACTATGGCTACACCTTC	CAIKPDSNYGYTF
TRBV28	-	TRBJ1-1	15	-	TGTGCCAGCAGTTTAAGCCAGGTTCGGATTGCTGAAGCTTTCTTT	CASSLSQVRIAEAFF
TRBV6-5	-	TRBJ1-1	13	-	TGTGCCAGCAGGGCGAGGGTAAACACTGAAGCTTTCTTT	CASRARVNTEAFF
TRBV6-6	-	TRBJ1-4	15	-	TGTGCCAGCAGCCGTACCCGGGTGGGTAATGAAAAACTGTTTTTT	CASSRTRVGNEKLFF
TRBV2	-	TRBJ2-3	14	TRBD2	TGTGCCAGCATTAGCGGGAGGGGCACAGATACGCAGTATTTT	CASISGRGTDTQYF
TRBV6-5	-	TRBJ1-5	16	-	TGTGCCAGCAGTTACAAGGTGCAGGATAGCAATCAGCCCCAGCATTTT	CASSYKVQDSNQPQHF
TRBV6-6	-	TRBJ2-5	12	-	TGTGCCACCTATAGGGTGGAAGAGACCCAGTACTTC	CATYRVEETQYF
TRBV4-2	once	TRBJ2-3	18	TRBD2	TGTGCCAGCAGCCGGAGACTAGCGGGCCGAGCAAAGACAGATACGCAGTATTTT	CASSRRLAGRAKTDTQYF
TRBV7-2	-	TRBJ2-5	13	-	TGTGCCAGCAGCCCTAGGGGACCAGAGACCCAGTACTTC	CASSPRGPETQYF
TRBV10-3	-	TRBJ2-7	15	-	TGTGCCATCAGTGAGTCGGACGGGAGCTCCTACGAGCAGTACTTC	CAISESDGSSYEQYF
TRBV28	once	TRBJ2-6	15	-	TGTGCCAGCGGAGACCCCAGATCTGGGGCCAACGTCCTGACTTTC	CASGDPRSGANVLTF
TRBV29-1	-	TRBJ2-5	13	-	TGCAGCGCATCGACAAGGACTTTCGAGACCCAGTACTTC	CSASTRTFETQYF
TRBV18	-	TRBJ1-4	16	TRBD1	TGTGCCAGCTCACCACCCGGGACAGGAATTAATGAAAAACTGTTTTTT	CASSPPGTGINEKLFF
TRBV7-2	-	TRBJ1-6	15	TRBD1	TGTGCCAGCAGCTTAAGACAGGGGGGAGATTCACCCCTCCACTTT	CASSLRQGGDSPLHF
TRBV6-5	few	TRBJ2-5	13	-	TGTGCCACAGAAATAAAACCTGGAGAGACCCAGTACTTC	CATEIKPGETQYF
TRBV5-8	-	TRBJ1-5	16	-	TGTGCCAGCAGCTCCTCGTTTGGCAGGGTGGGACAGCCCCAGCATTTT	CASSSSFGRVGQPQHF
TRBV9	-	TRBJ2-1	13	TRBD2	TGTGCCAGCGCGCTAGCGGGAGGAAATGAGCAGTTCTTC	CASALAGGNEQFF